Given below is one TCR beta chain in context. Its antigen is unknown. This sample was included in a study of spatial heterogeneity in lung cancer. About the study: Strongly correlated with TCR transcript counts in tumor regions was a T cell module score, which was a transcriptional module score calculated from matched bulk RNA-seq. Study-wide results and limits: The authors estimated that about 7% of tumor T cells were covered for alpha chains and roughly 14% for beta chains. Expanded alpha and beta TCR counts within tumors tracked tumor mutation counts.

Time point noted: sample taken at primary tumor resection. Tumor, nontumor lung or frozen PBMC supplied whole RNA, sequenced without sorting. TCRdb re-called the 5' RACE reads with MiXCR, one entry per CDR3 protein. This table holds around 10,000 distinct CDR3 sequences, roughly 13% found once. V was shortened by 4 bases and J by 0 bases, with 9 bases between the two germline ends. This CDR3 is built from 14 residues. Germline V gene lookup returns CDR1 MNHEY and CDR2 SVGEGT. This receptor was identified in a male donor with early-stage non-small cell lung cancer. V gene TRBV6-2 or TRBV6-3 combines with J gene TRBJ1-1; D is ambiguous. Sequenced material: lung tumor tissue, taken at surgery. In nucleotides, the CDR3 is TGTGCCAGCAGTTTGGACCATCTGAACACTGAAGCTTTCTTT. It encodes CASSLDHLNTEAFF.